The T cell receptor beta chain under discussion was sequenced for a study of blood T cell repertoires in COVID-19. Authors' methods: How many nucleated cells were present was estimated from reference gene primer amplification. Some clones are missing from TCRdb's copy, which holds only in-frame ones; the method was immunoSEQ multiplex PCR. V and J calls and clone size come straight from that table; D and trimming were deduced from the DNA. The sample includes roughly 28,000 clones, roughly 87% of them seen just once. V was clipped by 0 bases and J by 3 bases; unmatched bases: 10. Per the germline V gene, CDR1 is SGHDN and CDR2 is FVKESK. This CDR3 is built from 18 residues.

Sequencing input: peripheral blood. The TCR was taken from a human donor with acute or convalescent COVID-19. The donor label of this sample is uncertain. The rearrangement joins TRBV14 to TRBJ2-3; 9 nucleotides match TRBD2. The chain's CDR3 is CASSQEGRLAGITDTQYF. CDR3 coding DNA: TGTGCCAGCAGCCAAGAAGGTCGGCTAGCGGGGATTACAGATACGCAGTATTTT.